This T cell receptor (beta chain) was identified in a study of cytomegalovirus exposure and HLA in healthy donors. Comments on this clone: The antigen remains unidentified.

The V gene lost 8 bases and the J gene lost 5 bases, with 13 bases spanning the gap. The CDR3 consists of 14 residues. Germline-derived CDR1 and CDR2 are LNHNV and YYDKDF (reference sequence). The PCR made use of 60 Vbeta and 13 Jbeta primers. TCRdb's copy holds only in-frame clones and misses some; the assay was immunoSEQ multiplex PCR. The table has 150,000 or so clones, roughly 74% seen once. Findings of the study overall: It was fewer than 200 TCR beta chains that were listed as cytomegalovirus-associated. Follow-up analysis seemed to connect common viral pathogens with several of the most significant clusters identified.

The sequenced sample consisted of PBMCs. V and J are TRBV15 and TRBJ1-6; D may be TRBD1 (5 bases). The source is a man younger than 30 in good health and CMV-seronegative. The CDR3 coding sequence is TGTGCCACCGGCCGGACACCCGATAATTCACCCCTCCACTTT. Amino acids: CATGRTPDNSPLHF.